The 11 T cell receptor beta chains presented below share a single source sample, sequenced in a study of T cell changes during pregnancy in multiple sclerosis. Sequenced by immunoSEQ multiplex PCR; TCRdb stores in-frame clones only, minus some. The sample has more than 85,000 clones, 90% to 95% seen once. The sequencing here drew on peripheral blood, taken before pregnancy. Receptors originate from a female donor with multiple sclerosis, enrolled in a pregnancy study.

This clone was seen just once. The chain has TRBV10-3 and TRBJ2-1, with D perhaps TRBD2 (5 bases). The CDR3 is 12 amino acids. Germline assignment: CDR1 ENHRY and CDR2 SYGVKD. The ends were cut back, 3 bases at V and 8 bases at J, with 8 bases in the middle. The CDR3 reads CAISDGGDEQFF. The CDR3 DNA reads as TGTGCCATCAGTGACGGAGGCGATGAGCAGTTCTTC.

This clone was observed a handful of times. CDR3 nucleotides: TGTGCCAGCAGCCGCGATGGACAGGTGGCGAGCTATGGCTACACCTTC. Translating gives CASSRDGQVASYGYTF. V usage is TRBV9 and J usage is TRBJ1-2; 7 positions agree with TRBD1. The CDR3 spans 16 residues. CDR1 and CDR2 (germline): SGDLS, YYNGEE. The J segment lost 4 bases and the V segment lost 4 bases, leaving 13 bases of the junction unmatched.

CDR3 sequence: CASSPGLAGGQETQYF. CDR3 in DNA: TGCGCCAGCAGCCCCGGACTAGCGGGAGGGCAGGAGACCCAGTACTTC. The chain couples TRBV4-1 to TRBJ2-5; 15 bases line up with TRBD2. V shed 4 bases and J 5 bases; nucleotides not matched to a gene: 5. CDR1 and CDR2 from the germline V gene are MGHRA and YSYEKL. CDR3 length: 16 residues.

The chain is built from TRBV28 and TRBJ1-1; 7 positions match TRBD1. CDR3 length: 14 residues. Unmatched junction bases numbered 6, after V lost 5 bases and J lost 3 bases. Germline CDR1 and CDR2: MDHEN and SYDVKM. In DNA form, the CDR3 reads TGTGCCAGCAGTCACAAACAGGGGTACACTGAAGCTTTCTTT. This codes for CASSHKQGYTEAFF.

The genes are TRBV11-2 and TRBJ2-7; 7 nucleotides line up with TRBD2. Germline CDR1 SGHAT, CDR2 FQNNGV. After removal of 6 bases from V and 1 base from J, the junction contained 12 bases not matched to a gene. This CDR3 is built from 16 residues. CDR3 in amino acids: CASRTLRGEGSYEQYF. The CDR3 DNA sequence: TGTGCCAGCAGAACCCTCCGCGGGGAGGGTTCCTACGAGCAGTACTTC. Full variable domain (outside the CDR3, taken from reference TRBV11-2 and TRBJ2-7): EAGVAQSPRYKIIEKRQSVAFWCNPISGHATLYWYQQILGQGPKLLIQFQNNGVVDDSQLPKDRFSAERLKGVDSTLKIQPAKLEDSAVYLCASRTLRGEGSYEQYFGPGTRLTVT.

The rearrangement links TRBV7-2 to TRBJ2-7; 7 bases align to TRBD1. CDR1 is SGHTA, CDR2 FQGNSA, per germline. V lost 3 bases, J lost 3 bases, and 5 bases stayed unmatched. The CDR3 sequence is 14 residues long. CDR3 in DNA: TGTGCCAGCAGCTTGAACAGGGGCCTCTACGAGCAGTACTTC. Translated, it gives CASSLNRGLYEQYF.

The rearrangement joins TRBV18 to TRBJ2-1; D perhaps matches TRBD2 (5 bases). V lost 6 bases and J 9 bases, leaving 15 bases between the germline ends. Germline lookup yields CDR1 KGHSH and CDR2 LQKENI. The CDR3 contains 13 residues. CDR3 DNA: TGTGCCAGCTCCGAAGCGACTACTGGTGAGCAGTTCTTC. Translation gives CASSEATTGEQFF. The full variable domain, its missing parts supplied by reference TRBV18 and TRBJ2-1, is NAGVMQNPRHLVRRRGQEARLRCSPMKGHSHVYWYRQLPEEGLKFMVYLQKENIIDESGMPKERFSAEFPKEGPSILRIQQVVRGDSAAYFCASSEATTGEQFFGPGTRLTVL.

The genes are TRBV13 and TRBJ2-5, with 11 bases lining up with TRBD2. The CDR3 contains 18 residues. Per the germline V gene, CDR1 is PRHDT and CDR2 is FYEKMQ (reference sequence). J lost 1 base, V lost 3 bases, and 10 bases had no gene match. The CDR3 DNA is TGTGCCAGCAGCTTTGGGACTAGCGGAGTGCCGTTCCAAGAGACCCAGTACTTC. Translation gives CASSFGTSGVPFQETQYF.

The chain uses TRBV6-4 and TRBJ1-5, with D possibly TRBD1 on 6 matching bases. V shed 11 bases and J shed 2 bases, with 16 bases lying between them. The CDR3 consists of 14 residues. CDR1 and CDR2 from the germline V gene are MRHNA and SNTAGT. CDR3 in amino acids: CAPGGARGNQPQHF. The CDR3 nucleotides read TGTGCCCCCGGGGGGGCGCGAGGCAATCAGCCCCAGCATTTT.

V and J are TRBV29-1 and TRBJ2-7; 10 nucleotides line up with TRBD1. The CDR3 covers 14 residues. V dropped 6 bases and J dropped 2; count of bases not matched to a gene: 7. CDR1 and CDR2 from the germline V gene are SQVTM and ANQGSEA. CDR3 loop: CSVADRGRTYEQYF. DNA of the CDR3: TGCAGCGTAGCCGACAGGGGGCGAACCTACGAGCAGTACTTC.

The gene calls are TRBV2 and TRBJ2-7; 9 positions match TRBD1. CDR1 is SNHLY, CDR2 FYNNEI, per germline. The CDR3 is 12 residues long. The junction had 0 bases not matched to a gene; V was cut back by 6 bases and J by 3 bases. The CDR3 nucleotides are TGTGCCAGCAGGGACAGGGGCTACGAGCAGTACTTC. This gives the protein CASRDRGYEQYF.